These T cell receptor beta chains were read from a single sample in a study of T cell repertoires in cytomegalovirus infection. From the reads, TCRdb called clonotypes with MiXCR, one entry per CDR3 protein. The table has more than 400,000 distinct CDR3 sequences, more than 25% seen once. The sequenced sample consisted of PBMCs. The receptors stem from a human donor in good health (CMV status not recorded). Some clones in this sample may be carry-over from other donors' samples. CDR3s include the opening cysteine and the closing phenylalanine or tryptophan. A D gene is named only where the DNA matches it firmly. The size entry is marked missing in some rows and otherwise reads once, few, many or a size class.

TGTGCCAGCAGCTTAGGCGGGAGGGGGCAAGAGACCCAGTACTTC	CASSLGGRGQETQYF	15	TRBD2	many	TRBV7-2	TRBJ2-5
TGCAGTGCTTCGAAGCCCGGACAGGGGCTATACAATGAGCAGTTCTTC	CSASKPGQGLYNEQFF	16	TRBD1	NA	TRBV20-1	TRBJ2-1
TGTGCTAGTGGTCCGAGCGGGACAGCCTACACAGATACGCAGTATTTT	CASGPSGTAYTDTQYF	16	NA	few	TRBV12-5	TRBJ2-3
TGCAGCGTTCTGGGCCAGAACACTGAAGCTTTCTTT	CSVLGQNTEAFF	12	NA	many	TRBV29-1	TRBJ1-1
TGCGCCAGCAGTGCGACGGGAGGGCCCCGAACAGATACGCAGTATTTT	CASSATGGPRTDTQYF	16	TRBD2	few	TRBV10-2	TRBJ2-3
TGTGCCAGCAGCGAGACAGGGGCGAACTATGGCTACACCTTC	CASSETGANYGYTF	14	TRBD1	NA	TRBV12-3/TRBV12-4	TRBJ1-2
TGTGCCACCACAGGGTTACCTTCCTTGGATTCACCCCTCCACTTT	CATTGLPSLDSPLHF	15	NA	few	TRBV5-8	TRBJ1-6
TGTGCCAGCAGCTCAGGACAGGGGAGTGCAAATCAGCCCCAGCATTTT	CASSSGQGSANQPQHF	16	TRBD1	many	TRBV11-3	TRBJ1-5
TGCAGTGCTATTACGCATGGCTACACCTTC	CSAITHGYTF	10	NA	NA	TRBV20-1	TRBJ1-2
TGTGCCAGCAGCTTACCCCCGGACAGGGGGCCGGGAGAGACCCAGTACTTC	CASSLPPDRGPGETQYF	17	TRBD1	many	TRBV11-2	TRBJ2-5
TGTGCCAGCAGTGGGGCCGTGGGGCCCACTGAAGCTTTCTTT	CASSGAVGPTEAFF	14	NA	NA	TRBV6-2/TRBV6-3	TRBJ1-1
TGCGGCGTTGGAGGGACAGGGGGAGATACGCAGTATTTT	CGVGGTGGDTQYF	13	TRBD1	NA	TRBV29-1	TRBJ2-3
TGTGCCACCAGTGATTTGTCCACAGGGGACAGTAGCACAGATACGCAGTATTTT	CATSDLSTGDSSTDTQYF	18	TRBD1	few	TRBV24-1	TRBJ2-3
TGTGCCAGCAGTTTGTGGGGGGCGGGGGACTACGAGCAGTACTTC	CASSLWGAGDYEQYF	15	NA	NA	TRBV28	TRBJ2-7
TGTGCCAGCAGTATACAGGGGTCGCGGGACATTCAGTACTTC	CASSIQGSRDIQYF	14	TRBD1	NA	TRBV27	TRBJ2-4